This T cell receptor beta chain was documented in a study of blood T cell repertoires in COVID-19. Background on the study: COVID-19 samples, acute and convalescent, were from the United States, Italy and Spain.

The V gene's germline CDR1 is LGHDT and CDR2 YNNKEL (reference sequence). This CDR3 contains 14 residues. Trimming took 4 bases from V and 7 from J; bases not matched to a gene: 5. Everyone who took part was roughly 18 to 89 years old, and they came from 20 to 25 US areas. Original processing notes: Amplified reference gene primers provided the basis for estimating nucleated cell counts. This table comes from immunoSEQ multiplex PCR, and its TCRdb copy is limited to in-frame clones, with some not included. V and J calls and clone size are those listed in that table; D and trimming were worked out from the DNA. The sample includes approximately 220,000 clones, approximately 86% of them seen just once.

This chain uses TRBV3-1 (or the pseudogene TRBV3-2) with TRBJ1-5; 9 bases line up with TRBD1. This clonotype was obtained from a woman younger than 45 with acute COVID-19. The sequencing sample was made of PBMCs or T cells enriched from blood (not recorded which). As DNA, the CDR3 is TGTGCCAGCAGCCTACAGGGGGCAGGGCAGCCCCAGCATTTT. This encodes CASSLQGAGQPQHF.